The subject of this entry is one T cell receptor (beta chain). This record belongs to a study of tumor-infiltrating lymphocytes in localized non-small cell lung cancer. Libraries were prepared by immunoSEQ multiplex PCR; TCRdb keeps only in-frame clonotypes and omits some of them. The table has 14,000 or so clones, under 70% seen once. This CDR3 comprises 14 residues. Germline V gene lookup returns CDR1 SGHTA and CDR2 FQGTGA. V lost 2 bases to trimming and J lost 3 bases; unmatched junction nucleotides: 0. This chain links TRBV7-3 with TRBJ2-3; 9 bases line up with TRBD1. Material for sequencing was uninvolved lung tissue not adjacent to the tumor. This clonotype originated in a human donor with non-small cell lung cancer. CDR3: CASSLGTGTDTQYF. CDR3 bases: TGTGCCAGCAGCTTAGGGACAGGGACAGATACGCAGTATTTT.